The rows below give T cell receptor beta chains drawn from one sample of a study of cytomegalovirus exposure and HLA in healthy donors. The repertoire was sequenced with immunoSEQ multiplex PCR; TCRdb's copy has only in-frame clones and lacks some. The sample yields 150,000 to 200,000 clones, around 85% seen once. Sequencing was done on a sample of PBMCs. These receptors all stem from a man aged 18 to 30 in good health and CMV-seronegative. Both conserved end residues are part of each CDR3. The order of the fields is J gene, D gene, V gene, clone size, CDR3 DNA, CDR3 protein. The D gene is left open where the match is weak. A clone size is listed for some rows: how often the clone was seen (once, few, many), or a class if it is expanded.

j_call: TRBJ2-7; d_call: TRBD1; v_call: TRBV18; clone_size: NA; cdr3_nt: TGTGCCAGCTCACGACAGATCGGGACAGGGAAGGACGAGCAGTACTTC; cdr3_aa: CASSRQIGTGKDEQYF
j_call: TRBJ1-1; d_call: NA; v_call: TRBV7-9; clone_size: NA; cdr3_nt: TGTGCCAGCAGCTTAGGTTCAGGTCCGAACACTGAAGCTTTCTTT; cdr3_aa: CASSLGSGPNTEAFF
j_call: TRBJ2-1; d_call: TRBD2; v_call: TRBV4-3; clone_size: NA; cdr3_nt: TGCGCCAGCAGCCAAGATTGGAGCGGGAGGGTTTACAATGAGCAGTTCTTC; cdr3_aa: CASSQDWSGRVYNEQFF
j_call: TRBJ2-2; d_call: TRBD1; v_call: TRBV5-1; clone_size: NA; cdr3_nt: TGCGCCAGCAGCCAAAGACAGGGGGCAAACACCGGGGAGCTGTTTTTT; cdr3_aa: CASSQRQGANTGELFF
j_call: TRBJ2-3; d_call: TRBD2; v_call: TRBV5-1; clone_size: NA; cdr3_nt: TGCGCCGGACGACTAGCGGGAGTGCAAGATACGCAGTATTTT; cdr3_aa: CAGRLAGVQDTQYF
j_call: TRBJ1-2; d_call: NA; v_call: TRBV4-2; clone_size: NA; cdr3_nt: TGTGCCAGCAGCCAACCGGGACTCAACTATGGCTACACCTTC; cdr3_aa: CASSQPGLNYGYTF
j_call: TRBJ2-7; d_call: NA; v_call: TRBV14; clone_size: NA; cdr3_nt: TGTGCCAGCAGCAACAGCTACGAGCAGTACTTC; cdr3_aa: CASSNSYEQYF
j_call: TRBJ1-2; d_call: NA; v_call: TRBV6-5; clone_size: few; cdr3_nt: TGTGCCAGCAGTTACTCGGGGACTGCTGGGTATGGCTACACCTTC; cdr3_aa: CASSYSGTAGYGYTF
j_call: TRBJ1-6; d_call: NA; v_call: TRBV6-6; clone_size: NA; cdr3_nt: TGTGCCAGCAGATTAGGGGCCCCCGTGGATTCACCCCTCCACTTT; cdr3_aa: CASRLGAPVDSPLHF
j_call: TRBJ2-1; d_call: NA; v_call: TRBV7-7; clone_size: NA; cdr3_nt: TGTGCTAGCAGCCTTACCCCCCGACCCGGGTCCTACAATGAGCAGTTCTTC; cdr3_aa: CASSLTPRPGSYNEQFF
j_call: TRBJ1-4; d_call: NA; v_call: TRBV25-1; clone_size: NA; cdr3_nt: TGTGCCAGCAGTGCAATTTCAGGATCTCCAACTAATGAAAAACTGTTTTTT; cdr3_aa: CASSAISGSPTNEKLFF
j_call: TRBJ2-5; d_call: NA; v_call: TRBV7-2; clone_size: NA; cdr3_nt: TGTGCCAGCAGCTTAGCGCAGTTGAAGGAGACCCAGTACTTC; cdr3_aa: CASSLAQLKETQYF
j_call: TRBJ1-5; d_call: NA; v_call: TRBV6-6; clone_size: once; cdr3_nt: TGTGCCAGCAGTTACTGGGAGACGAAGGAGCCCCAGCATTTT; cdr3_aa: CASSYWETKEPQHF
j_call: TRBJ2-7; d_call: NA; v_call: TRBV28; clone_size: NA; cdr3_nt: TGTGCCAGCAGTTCCCCCTTGGGAGAGGACGAGCAGTACTTC; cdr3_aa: CASSSPLGEDEQYF
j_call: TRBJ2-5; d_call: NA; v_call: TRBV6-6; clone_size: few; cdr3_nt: TGTGCCAGCAGCCAAAACCCAGACAGACAAGAGACCCAGTACTTC; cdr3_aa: CASSQNPDRQETQYF
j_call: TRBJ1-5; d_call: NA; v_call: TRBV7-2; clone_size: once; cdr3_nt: TGTGCCAGCAGCTTAGCAAGTCAGGCAAATCAGCCCCAGCATTTT; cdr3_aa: CASSLASQANQPQHF
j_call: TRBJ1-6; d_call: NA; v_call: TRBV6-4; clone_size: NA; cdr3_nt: TGTGCCAGCAGTGACTCCAGTAATTCACCCCTCCACTTT; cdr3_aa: CASSDSSNSPLHF
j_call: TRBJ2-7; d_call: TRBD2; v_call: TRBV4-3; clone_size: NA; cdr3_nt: TGCGCCAGCAGCCAAGATTCTAGCGGCGAGCAGTACTTC; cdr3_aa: CASSQDSSGEQYF
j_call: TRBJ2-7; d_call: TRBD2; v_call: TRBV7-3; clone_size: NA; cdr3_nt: TGTGCCAGCAGCTTAGGTAGCGGGAGAGGTTACGAGCAGTACTTC; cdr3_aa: CASSLGSGRGYEQYF
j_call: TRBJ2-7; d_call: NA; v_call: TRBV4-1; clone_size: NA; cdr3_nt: TGCGCCAGCAGCCAAGACCCAGGGAACTACGAGCAGTACTTC; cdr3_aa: CASSQDPGNYEQYF
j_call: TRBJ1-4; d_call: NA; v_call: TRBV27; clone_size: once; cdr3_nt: TGTGCCAGCAGTACATACGGGGAGAATGAAAAACTGTTTTTT; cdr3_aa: CASSTYGENEKLFF
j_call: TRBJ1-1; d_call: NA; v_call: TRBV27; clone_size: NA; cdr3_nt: TGTGCCAGCAGTTTAGGTTACAGCTCCACTGAAGCTTTCTTT; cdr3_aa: CASSLGYSSTEAFF
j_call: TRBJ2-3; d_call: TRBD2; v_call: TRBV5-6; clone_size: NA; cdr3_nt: TGTGCCAGCAGCTTGGTTGCGGGAGGGACAGATACGCAGTATTTT; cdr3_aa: CASSLVAGGTDTQYF
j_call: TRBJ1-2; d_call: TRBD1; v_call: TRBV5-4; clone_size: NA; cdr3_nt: TGTGCCAGCAGCGCGGACAGGGGCTATGGCTACACCTTC; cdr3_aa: CASSADRGYGYTF
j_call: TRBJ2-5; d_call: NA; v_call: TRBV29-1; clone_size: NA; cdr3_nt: TGCAGCGTCGCCGAATGGGGCGAGACCCAGTACTTC; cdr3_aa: CSVAEWGETQYF
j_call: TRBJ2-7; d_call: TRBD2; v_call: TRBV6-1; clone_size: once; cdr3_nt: TGTGCCAGCACGACTAGCGGGACGTACGAGCAGTACTTC; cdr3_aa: CASTTSGTYEQYF
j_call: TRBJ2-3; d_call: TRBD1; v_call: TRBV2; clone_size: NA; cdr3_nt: TGTGCCAGCAGTGAAGAATCGGACAGGTACACAGATACGCAGTATTTT; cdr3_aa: CASSEESDRYTDTQYF
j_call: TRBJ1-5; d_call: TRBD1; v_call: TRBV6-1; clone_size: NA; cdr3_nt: TGTGCCAGCAGTGAAGCGATAGGGGGCGGCAATCAGCCCCAGCATTTT; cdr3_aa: CASSEAIGGGNQPQHF
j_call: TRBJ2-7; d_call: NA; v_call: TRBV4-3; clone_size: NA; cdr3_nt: TGCGCCAGCAGCCAAGAAGAGGACTTCTACGAGCAGTACTTC; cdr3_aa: CASSQEEDFYEQYF
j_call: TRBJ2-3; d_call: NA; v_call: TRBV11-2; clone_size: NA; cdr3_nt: TGTGCCAGCAGCACCTTCTCCATGATCCCGGCGGCGTACACAGATACGCAGTATTTT; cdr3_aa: CASSTFSMIPAAYTDTQYF
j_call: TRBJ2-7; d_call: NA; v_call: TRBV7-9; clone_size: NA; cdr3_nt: TGTGCCAGCAGCTTAACGGGAGTAGACGAGCAGTACTTC; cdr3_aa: CASSLTGVDEQYF
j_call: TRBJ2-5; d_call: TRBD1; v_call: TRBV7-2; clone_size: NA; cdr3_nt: TGTGCCAGCAGCTTCGACAGGGGGAGTGGGGAGACCCAGTACTTC; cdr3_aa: CASSFDRGSGETQYF
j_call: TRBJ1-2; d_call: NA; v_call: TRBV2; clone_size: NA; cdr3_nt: TGTGCCAGCAGCCAAACGGACACCCGCTATGGCTACACCTTC; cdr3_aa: CASSQTDTRYGYTF
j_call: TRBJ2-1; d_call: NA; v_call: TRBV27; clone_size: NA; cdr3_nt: TGTGCCAGCACTCGGGGGATTACAGGTGAGCAGTTCTTC; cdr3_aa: CASTRGITGEQFF
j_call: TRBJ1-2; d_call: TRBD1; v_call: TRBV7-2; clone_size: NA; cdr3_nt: TGTGCCAGCAGCTTAGCTCCCGGGACAGAGAGATATGGCTACACCTTC; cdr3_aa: CASSLAPGTERYGYTF
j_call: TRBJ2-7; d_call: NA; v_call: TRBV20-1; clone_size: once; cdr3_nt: TGCAGTGCCGCGGACAGCTACGAGCAGTACTTC; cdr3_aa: CSAADSYEQYF
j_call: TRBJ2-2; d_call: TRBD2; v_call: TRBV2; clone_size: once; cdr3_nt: TGTGCCAGCAGTGCCCGGGGGGGTCCCCCCCCCGGGGAGCTGTTTTTC; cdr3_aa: CASSARGGPPPGELFF
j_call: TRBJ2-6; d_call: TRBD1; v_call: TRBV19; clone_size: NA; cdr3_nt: TGTGCCAGTAGTATTTCAGGGGGCGATGGGGCCAACGTCCTGACTTTC; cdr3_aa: CASSISGGDGANVLTF
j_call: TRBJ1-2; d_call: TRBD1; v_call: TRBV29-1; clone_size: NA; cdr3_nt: TGCAGCGTTGGAACCCGGGACAGGGAATACTATGGCTACACCTTC; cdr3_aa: CSVGTRDREYYGYTF
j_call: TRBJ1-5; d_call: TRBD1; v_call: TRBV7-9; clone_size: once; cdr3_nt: TGTGCCAGCAGCTCCGACAGGGACAAGCGGCCCCAGCATTTT; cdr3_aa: CASSSDRDKRPQHF